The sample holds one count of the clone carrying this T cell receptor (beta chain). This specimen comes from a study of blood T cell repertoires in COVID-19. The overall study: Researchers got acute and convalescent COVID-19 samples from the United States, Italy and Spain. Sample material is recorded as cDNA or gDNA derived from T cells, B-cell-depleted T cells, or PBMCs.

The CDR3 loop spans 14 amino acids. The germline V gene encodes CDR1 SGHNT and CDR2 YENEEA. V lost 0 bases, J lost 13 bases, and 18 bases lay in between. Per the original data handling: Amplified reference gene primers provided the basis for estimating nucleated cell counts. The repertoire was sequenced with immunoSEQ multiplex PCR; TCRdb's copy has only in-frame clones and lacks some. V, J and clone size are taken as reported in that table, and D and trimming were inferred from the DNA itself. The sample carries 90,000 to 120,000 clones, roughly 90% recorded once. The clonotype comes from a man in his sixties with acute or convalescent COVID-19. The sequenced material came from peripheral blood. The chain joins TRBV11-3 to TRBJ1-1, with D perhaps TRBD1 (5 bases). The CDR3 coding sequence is TGTGCCAGCAGCTTAGATGCAGGGTTGGGTGTCGATTTCTTT. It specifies CASSLDAGLGVDFF. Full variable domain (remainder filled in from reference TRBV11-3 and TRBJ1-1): EAGVVQSPRYKIIEKKQPVAFWCNPISGHNTLYWYLQNLGQGPELLIRYENEEAVDDSQLPKDRFSAERLKGVDSTLKIQPAELGDSAVYLCASSLDAGLGVDFFGQGTRLTVV.